One sample yielded the 27 T cell receptor beta chains listed below, sequenced in a study of T-cell memory formation after mild COVID-19. TCRdb itself ran the 5' RACE reads through MiXCR, one entry per CDR3 protein. Of 220,000 or so distinct CDR3 sequences in the sample, roughly 10% were seen once. Sequenced sample: PBMCs or a T cell subset sorted from them (not recorded which). The origin of the receptors is a man in his late teens or twenties who had mild COVID-19 (a few samples of this study predate the infection). Cell type and time point are not known.

This clonotype was counted only a few times. V gene TRBV7-9 combines with J gene TRBJ1-2; 8 bases match TRBD1. Germline V gives CDR1 SEHNR, CDR2 FQNEAQ (reference sequence). This CDR3 comprises 14 residues. V shed 7 bases, J shed 5 bases, and the junction held 9 bases outside the gene matches. The CDR3 spells CASIQGQGGYGYTF. DNA of the CDR3: TGTGCCAGCATACAAGGACAGGGTGGTTATGGCTACACCTTC.

This clonotype was detected only a few times. The chain links TRBV29-1 to TRBJ1-2; maybe TRBD1 (5 bases). V lost 3 bases and J 8 bases, leaving 22 bases between the germline ends. From germline, CDR1 is SQVTM and CDR2 ANQGSEA. This CDR3 is built from 15 residues. CDR3 sequence reads: CSVEMWGRARFGYTF. CDR3 DNA: TGCAGCGTTGAGATGTGGGGCAGGGCACGATTCGGCTACACCTTC.

This chain links TRBV18 with TRBJ2-3, with 7 bases that match TRBD2. The V gene end was trimmed by 4 bases and the J gene end by 0 bases; junction bases not matched to a gene: 7. The CDR3 is 16 residues long. Looked up from germline, CDR1 is KGHSH and CDR2 is LQKENI. CDR3 protein: CASSRRGDASTDTQYF. CDR3 DNA: TGTGCCAGCTCACGACGGGGGGACGCAAGCACAGATACGCAGTATTTT.

The chain joins TRBV12-3 or TRBV12-4 to TRBJ2-5, with D uncertain. The CDR3 is 12 amino acids. The V gene lost 6 bases and the J gene lost 2 bases, with 7 bases spanning the gap. The CDR3 nucleotides are TGTGCCAGCAGGGAGTGGCAAGAGACCCAGTACTTC. Its protein is CASREWQETQYF.

This clonotype was counted many times. This rearrangement joins TRBV21-1 to TRBJ1-2; the D call TRBD1 from the table was never checked on the DNA. TRBV21-1 is assigned pseudogene status. This CDR3 region has 14 residues. CDR3 residues: CASTKGERGHGYTF. CDR3 bases: TGTGCCAGCACCAAAGGAGAGAGGGGCCATGGCTACACCTTC.

This clonotype was counted a few times. V gene TRBV6-6 combines with J gene TRBJ1-5; D ambiguous. The germline gives CDR1 MNHNY, CDR2 SVGAGI (reference sequence). Trimming stripped 0 bases from V and 1 base from J, with 10 bases between. The CDR3 totals 16 residues. The CDR3 coding sequence is TGTGCCAGCAGTTACTCGAAGACCGAGAGCAATCAGCCCCAGCATTTT. This gives the protein CASSYSKTESNQPQHF.

A few counts support this clonotype. The chain links TRBV7-3 to TRBJ2-3, with 10 positions matching TRBD2. Germline V CDR1 and CDR2: SGHTA, FQGTGA. This CDR3 region has 15 residues. The V and J ends lost 5 bases and 6 bases, in that order; junction bases with no gene match: 8. The chain's CDR3 is CASSLRLAGGDTQYF. The CDR3 DNA sequence: TGTGCCAGCAGCCTGAGACTAGCGGGTGGTGATACGCAGTATTTT.

The table lists this clonotype with a few counts. The chain couples TRBV6-6 to TRBJ1-1; 9 bases match TRBD1. Trimming at V came to 5 bases and at J to 6 bases, leaving 4 bases not matched to a gene. In germline, CDR1 is MNHNY, CDR2 SVGAGI (reference sequence). This CDR3 is 13 amino acids long. The CDR3, as DNA: TGTGCCAGCAGTGGACAGGGGTTGGCTGAAGCTTTCTTT. Translating gives CASSGQGLAEAFF.

V usage is TRBV6-2 or TRBV6-3 and J usage is TRBJ2-7; D might be TRBD2 (6 bases). The CDR3 runs to 15 residues. V shed 8 bases and J shed 2 bases, with 19 bases lying between them. In germline, CDR1 is MNHEY, CDR2 SVGEGT. The CDR3 here is CASRRQPGVTYEQYV. In DNA form, the CDR3 reads TGTGCCAGCCGCCGACAACCGGGAGTCACCTACGAGCAGTACGTC.

This clonotype was detected only a few times. V usage is TRBV20-1 and J usage is TRBJ1-1, with a possible D match to TRBD1 (6 bases). The V end lost 6 bases, the J end lost 4 bases, and 15 bases lay between the germline ends. Germline-derived CDR1 and CDR2 are DFQATT and SNEGSKA (reference sequence). This CDR3 is built from 13 residues. The CDR3 sequence is CSAPDSLFTEAFF. The DNA for the CDR3 is TGCAGTGCGCCGGACAGCCTTTTCACTGAAGCTTTCTTT.

The chain carries TRBV6-6 and TRBJ1-2; 11 bases are shared with TRBD1. The trim removed 6 bases at V and 1 base at J, leaving 4 bases unmatched. The germline V gene encodes CDR1 MNHNY and CDR2 SVGAGI (reference sequence). This CDR3 contains 15 residues. This chain's CDR3 is CASRKGQGVNYGYTF. The CDR3 DNA reads TGTGCCAGCAGGAAGGGACAGGGGGTTAACTATGGCTACACCTTC.

The chain recombines TRBV10-3 with TRBJ2-3; 11 bases match TRBD2. V shed 6 bases, J shed 6 bases, and the junction held 5 bases outside the gene matches. Germline values: CDR1 ENHRY, CDR2 SYGVKD. This CDR3 has 14 amino acids. This CDR3 reads CAIRTSGATDTQYF. In DNA form, the CDR3 reads TGTGCCATCAGGACTAGCGGGGCCACGGATACGCAGTATTTT.

The chain joins TRBV3-1 to TRBJ1-2; D is unclear. The V and J ends lost 0 bases and 7 bases respectively, with 12 bases between them. Germline V gene data show CDR1 as LGHDT and CDR2 as YNNKEL (reference sequence). This CDR3 is 14 amino acids long. The CDR3 sequence is CASSQEGSGGGYTF. CDR3 bases: TGTGCCAGCAGCCAAGAGGGTTCGGGTGGTGGCTACACCTTC.

This clonotype was seen at least ten times. This chain uses TRBV12-3 or TRBV12-4 with TRBJ2-1; weak D call: TRBD2 (6 bases). With 8 bases removed from V and 0 bases from J, the gap between germline ends came to 14 bases. The CDR3 is 15 residues long. CDR3 protein: CASGLAESSYNEQFF. CDR3 DNA sequence: TGTGCCAGCGGCTTAGCGGAGAGCTCCTACAATGAGCAGTTCTTC.

This clonotype has more than one count but fewer than ten. This chain connects TRBV7-2 to TRBJ2-2; no firm D call. The ends were cut back, 1 base at V and 4 bases at J, with 4 bases in the middle. This CDR3 has 13 amino acids. The germline gives CDR1 SGHTA, CDR2 FQGNSA. CDR3 sequence (DNA): TGTGCCAGCAGCTTAGACCTCACCGGGGAGCTGTTTTTT. As protein: CASSLDLTGELFF.

The rearrangement uses TRBV7-8 and TRBJ2-5; D not certain. The V gene's germline CDR1 is SGHVS and CDR2 FQNEAQ. The CDR3 is 14 amino acids. The ends were cut back, 3 bases at V and 7 bases at J, with 15 bases in the middle. The CDR3 bases are TGTGCCAGCAGCTTCCTGGGTTTACTGGGGACCCAGTACTTC. As protein: CASSFLGLLGTQYF.

V gene TRBV20-1 combines with J gene TRBJ1-5; D might be TRBD1 (6 bases). The CDR3 spans 14 residues. Trimming cost V 1 base and J 4 bases, with 11 bases left between them. CDR1 and CDR2 from the germline V gene are DFQATT and SNEGSKA (reference sequence). This chain's CDR3 is CSARAPTGNQPQHF. The CDR3, as DNA: TGCAGTGCTAGAGCCCCCACAGGGAATCAGCCCCAGCATTTT.

This clonotype appeared a few times. The V call is TRBV28, the J call TRBJ2-1; 7 bases agree with TRBD1. Trimming at V came to 8 bases and at J to 0 bases, leaving 7 bases not matched to a gene. Germline assignment: CDR1 MDHEN and CDR2 SYDVKM. The length of the CDR3 is 15 residues. The CDR3 is CASGKQGPSYNEQFF. The CDR3 DNA sequence: TGTGCCAGCGGGAAACAGGGGCCCTCCTACAATGAGCAGTTCTTC.

This clonotype was seen many times. This chain uses TRBV24-1 with TRBJ2-1; either TRBD1 or TRBD2 may fit D (5 bases each). In germline, CDR1 is KGHDR, CDR2 SFDVKD. V gave up 5 bases and J gave up 3 bases, with 16 bases separating them. This CDR3 comprises 16 residues. In DNA, the CDR3 is TGTGCCACCAGTGGACCGGGACGGCGCTTCTACAATGAGCAGTTCTTC. Translation: CATSGPGRRFYNEQFF.

This chain connects TRBV11-2 to TRBJ2-3, with D tentatively TRBD2 (6 bases). Germline loops: CDR1 SGHAT, CDR2 FQNNGV. V lost 3 bases and J 4 bases, leaving 8 bases between the germline ends. The CDR3 sequence is 13 residues long. The CDR3 nucleotides are TGTGCCAGCAGCTTCACGGGGGCAGATACGCAGTATTTT. Protein product: CASSFTGADTQYF.

In this sample, this clonotype turned up a few times. This chain uses TRBV27 with TRBJ2-3; D perhaps matches TRBD2 (7 bases). The CDR3 length is 15 residues. V was cut by 7 bases and J by 2 bases, with 16 bases left in between. Germline-derived CDR1 and CDR2 are MNHEY and SMNVEV (reference sequence). CDR3 DNA sequence: TGTGCCAGCACTACGGGGGGCGCTTACACAGATACGCAGTATTTT. This translates into CASTTGGAYTDTQYF.

V is TRBV7-2 and J is TRBJ2-1; D is undetermined. This CDR3 has 12 amino acids. Looked up from germline, CDR1 is SGHTA and CDR2 is FQGNSA. V lost 5 bases and J lost 6, with 8 bases in between. CDR3 residues: CASSGSFNEQFF. CDR3 bases: TGTGCCAGCAGCGGTAGTTTCAATGAGCAGTTCTTC.

This clonotype came up a few times. This chain links TRBV2 with TRBJ1-1, with a weak D call TRBD1 (6 bases). The germline gives CDR1 SNHLY, CDR2 FYNNEI. This CDR3 is built from 14 residues. V shed 6 bases and J shed 4 bases, with 15 bases lying between them. CDR3 DNA: TGTGCCAGCAGCTCGAGGGGGGGCGGCACTGAAGCTTTCTTT. Residues: CASSSRGGGTEAFF.

V usage is TRBV29-1 and J usage is TRBJ2-7, with D maybe TRBD2 (5 bases). The CDR3 runs 12 residues. The germline V gene has CDR1 SQVTM and CDR2 ANQGSEA. In DNA, the CDR3 is TGCAGTGCCGAGGGAGTCTCCTACGAGCAGTACTTC. Translating it yields CSAEGVSYEQYF.

In this sample, this clonotype turned up a few times. The rearrangement joins TRBV4-1 to TRBJ1-5; 8 bases fit TRBD1. Germline trimming cut 3 bases from V and 4 bases from J; bases unmatched to any gene: 5. Germline V gene data show CDR1 as MGHRA and CDR2 as YSYEKL. This CDR3 is built from 15 residues. CDR3 DNA: TGCGCCAGCAGCCATCCCGGACAGGGAAATCAGCCCCAGCATTTT. Protein product: CASSHPGQGNQPQHF.

This clonotype has a count of ten or more. The rearrangement joins TRBV3-1 to TRBJ2-3, with a weak D call TRBD2 (5 bases). CDR1 and CDR2 from the germline V gene are LGHDT and YNNKEL (reference sequence). V lost 0 bases to trimming and J lost 8 bases, with 9 bases between them. The CDR3 covers 13 residues. The CDR3 bases are TGTGCCAGCAGCCAAGAAGTCCGGGGTACGCAGTATTTT. Amino acid sequence: CASSQEVRGTQYF.

The J gene is TRBJ1-5, the V gene TRBV28; D is unclear. V dropped 5 bases and J dropped 1 base, with 9 bases sitting between them. The germline V gene has CDR1 MDHEN and CDR2 SYDVKM. The CDR3 is 14 residues long. CDR3 in amino acids: CASSPGWSNQPQHF. DNA for the CDR3: TGTGCCAGCAGTCCGGGGTGGAGCAATCAGCCCCAGCATTTT.